One sample yielded the 20 T cell receptor beta chains listed below, sequenced in a study of blood T cell repertoires in COVID-19. Using immunoSEQ multiplex PCR, the repertoire was profiled, and TCRdb retains in-frame clones only, with some absent. The table shows about 200,000 clones, with around 90% occurring only once. Sample: PBMCs or T cells enriched from blood (not recorded which). The receptors here all came from a woman in her thirties who had recovered from COVID-19.

The V gene is TRBV18, the J gene TRBJ2-2; no clear D gene. The CDR3 is 16 amino acids. V lost 1 base and J lost 5, with 14 bases in between. Germline-derived CDR1 and CDR2 are KGHSH and LQKENI. CDR3 protein: CASSPQAGRSTGELFF. CDR3 DNA: TGTGCCAGCTCACCACAGGCCGGAAGGAGTACCGGGGAGCTGTTTTTT.

This clone appeared a few times. J is TRBJ2-2 and V is TRBV4-3, with D unresolved. Germline values: CDR1 LGHNA, CDR2 YSLEER. The CDR3 covers 14 residues. The V end was cut by 4 bases, the J end by 5 bases, with 11 bases between. The CDR3 region is CASSLDPRTGELFF. The DNA for the CDR3 is TGCGCCAGCAGCCTAGATCCCCGGACCGGGGAGCTGTTTTTT.

The chain uses TRBV14 and TRBJ2-3; D call uncertain. Germline values: CDR1 SGHDN, CDR2 FVKESK. The CDR3 totals 13 residues. The ends were cut back, 3 bases at V and 4 bases at J, with 8 bases in the middle. The CDR3 DNA is TGTGCCAGCAGCCAGGCCCCCCCAGATACGCAGTATTTT. Its translation: CASSQAPPDTQYF.

The J gene is TRBJ2-3, the V gene TRBV4-3, with 7 bases lining up with TRBD2. The CDR3 spans 15 residues. V dropped 2 bases and J dropped 4; count of bases not matched to a gene: 6. Germline CDR1 LGHNA, CDR2 YSLEER. The CDR3 sequence is CASSQRLAVADTQYF. In DNA, the CDR3 is TGCGCCAGCAGCCAAAGACTAGCCGTCGCAGATACGCAGTATTTT.

The rearrangement joins TRBV7-2 to TRBJ1-3; 7 bases map to TRBD1. The V and J ends lost 8 bases and 0 bases, in that order; junction bases with no gene match: 7. The CDR3 has 15 residues. Germline V gene lookup returns CDR1 SGHTA and CDR2 FQGNSA. CDR3 coding DNA: TGTGCCAGCCGCCAGGGGGTACTCTCTGGAAACACCATATATTTT. Its translation is CASRQGVLSGNTIYF. The whole variable domain, remainder taken from reference TRBV7-2 and TRBJ1-3, is GAGVSQSPSNKVTEKGKDVELRCDPISGHTALYWYRQSLGQGLEFLIYFQGNSAPDKSGLPSDRFSAERTGGSVSTLTIQRTQQEDSAVYLCASRQGVLSGNTIYFGEGSWLTVV.

The CDR3 coding sequence is TGTGCCAGCAGTGAAAGTGGGGGGATAAACATTCAGTACTTC. Translation gives CASSESGGINIQYF. This chain joins TRBV6-1 and TRBJ2-4; TRBD2 is a possible D gene (6 bases). Germline V gene sequence: CDR1 MNHNS, CDR2 SASEGT. The CDR3 loop spans 14 amino acids. The ends were cut back, 2 bases at V and 6 bases at J, with 11 bases in the middle.

This rearrangement joins TRBV27 to TRBJ1-1; TRBD1 is a possible D gene (6 bases). The germline V gene encodes CDR1 MNHEY and CDR2 SMNVEV (reference sequence). V gave up 10 bases and J gave up 4 bases, with 16 bases separating them. The CDR3 length is 13 residues. The CDR3 DNA reads as TGTGCCACCGGACAGTCAGAAGTCACTGAAGCTTTCTTT. This codes for CATGQSEVTEAFF.

The chain has TRBV6-5 and TRBJ1-5; D remains ambiguous. There are 13 residues in the CDR3. From germline, CDR1 is MNHEY and CDR2 SVGAGI. Trimming left V 4 bases short and J 11 bases short, with 15 bases between. CDR3 coding DNA: TGTGCCAGCAGTTCAGTGGTCACCTCAGCCCAGCATTTT. Protein product: CASSSVVTSAQHF.

The rearrangement uses TRBV7-9 and TRBJ1-5; no definite D call. The CDR3 length is 16 residues. Trimming took 2 bases from V and 3 from J, leaving 14 bases between them. CDR1 and CDR2 (germline): SEHNR, FQNEAQ (reference sequence). The CDR3 sequence: CASSLLFARINQPQHF. The DNA for the CDR3 is TGTGCCAGCAGCTTATTATTTGCCAGAATCAATCAGCCCCAGCATTTT.

V is TRBV3-1 (or the pseudogene TRBV3-2) and J is TRBJ1-2; TRBD1 matches at 7 bases. Germline CDR1 is LGHDT and CDR2 is YNNKEL (reference sequence). The CDR3 covers 13 residues. The V and J ends lost 4 bases and 7 bases, in that order; junction bases with no gene match: 6. Here the CDR3 DNA reads TGTGCCAGCAGCCCGCGGACAGGCGGTGGCTACACCTTC. Translation: CASSPRTGGGYTF.

This clone occurred a few times. The chain links TRBV5-1 to TRBJ2-7, with 12 bases lining up with TRBD1. V lost 4 bases to trimming and J lost 2 bases; unmatched junction nucleotides: 13. The germline CDR1 and CDR2 sequences are SGHRS and YFSETQ. The CDR3 covers 18 residues. DNA for the CDR3: TGCGCCAGCAGCCGAACCGGGACAGGGGGCGAACGGACCTACGAGCAGTACTTC. This sequence encodes CASSRTGTGGERTYEQYF.

This clone was detected only once. The chain is built from TRBV5-6 and TRBJ1-1; D gene uncertain. V lost 6 bases, J lost 4 bases, and 16 bases lay in between. The CDR3 loop spans 14 amino acids. Germline V gene lookup returns CDR1 SGHDT and CDR2 YYEEEE. This chain's CDR3 is CASTLRLIGTEAFF. CDR3 nucleotide sequence: TGTGCCAGCACCCTGAGGTTGATCGGCACTGAAGCTTTCTTT.

Here the CDR3 reads CASYLQDRSNYGYTF. The CDR3 DNA follows: TGTGCCAGCTATCTCCAGGATAGATCTAACTATGGCTACACCTTC. V and J are TRBV21-1 and TRBJ1-2; the DNA was not compared with TRBD1, the D call given in the table. TRBV21-1 is a known pseudogene. The CDR3 extends over 15 amino acids.

This chain joins TRBV14 and TRBJ1-3; the match to TRBD1 covers 7 bases. CDR3 length: 15 residues. J lost 4 bases, V lost 2 bases, and 5 bases had no gene match. From germline, CDR1 is SGHDN and CDR2 FVKESK. The CDR3 is CASSQQQGHGNTIYF. The CDR3 DNA reads TGTGCCAGCAGCCAACAACAGGGGCACGGAAACACCATATATTTT.

The chain recombines TRBV19 with TRBJ2-1; 10 bases are a match to TRBD2. Trimming at V came to 5 bases and at J to 8 bases, leaving 12 bases not matched to a gene. Germline lookup yields CDR1 LNHDA and CDR2 SQIVND (reference sequence). This CDR3 comprises 16 residues. The CDR3: CASSLPAGGFTDEQFF. DNA for the CDR3: TGTGCCAGTAGTCTTCCAGCGGGGGGGTTTACGGATGAGCAGTTCTTC.

This clone was recorded only once. For the CDR3, the DNA is TGTGCCAGCAGCTTTCCTGGGGAGGGCTATGGCTACACCTTC. Residues: CASSFPGEGYGYTF. This chain joins TRBV7-9 and TRBJ1-2, with D hard to call. The length of the CDR3 is 14 residues. Germline V lookup: CDR1 SEHNR, CDR2 FQNEAQ (reference sequence). Deletions cut 3 bases from V and 4 bases from J, with 12 bases between. The variable domain in full, completed from reference TRBV7-9 and TRBJ1-2, reads DTGVSQNPRHKITKRGQNVTFRCDPISEHNRLYWYRQTLGQGPEFLTYFQNEAQLEKSRLLSDRFSAERPKGSFSTLEIQRTEQGDSAMYLCASSFPGEGYGYTFGSGTRLTVV.

CDR3 coding DNA: TGTGCCAGTAGTATAGACTGGTACAGCGGGGAGACCCAGTACTTC. This codes for CASSIDWYSGETQYF. The J gene is TRBJ2-5, the V gene TRBV19, with D possibly matching TRBD2 (6 bases). V gave up 0 bases and J gave up 5 bases, with 13 bases separating them. Germline V gene data show CDR1 as LNHDA and CDR2 as SQIVND (reference sequence). CDR3 length equals 15 residues.

The chain joins TRBV19 to TRBJ1-5; TRBD1 might be the D (5 bases). The germline gives CDR1 LNHDA, CDR2 SQIVND (reference sequence). V shed 5 bases and J shed 6 bases, with 11 bases lying between them. The CDR3 totals 13 residues. The CDR3 DNA reads as TGTGCCAGTAGTCTCCGGACATTTCAGCCCCAGCATTTT. Translated: CASSLRTFQPQHF.

The chain couples TRBV6-5 to TRBJ2-7, with D maybe TRBD2 (5 bases). This CDR3 has 15 residues. The V end lost 6 bases, the J end lost 2 bases, and 17 bases lay between the germline ends. Germline V gene sequence: CDR1 MNHEY, CDR2 SVGAGI. The CDR3 DNA follows: TGTGCCAGCAGCCAACCCGGGGATCCACCCTACGAGCAGTACTTC. This encodes CASSQPGDPPYEQYF.

The J gene is TRBJ1-6, the V gene TRBV6-6; D remains ambiguous. This CDR3 spans 13 amino acids. Deletions cut 8 bases from V and 8 bases from J, with 13 bases between. CDR1 is MNHNY, CDR2 SVGAGI, per germline (reference sequence). The CDR3 coding sequence is TGTGCCAGCCCGGGATCCATTTATTCACCCCTCCACTTT. Translated: CASPGSIYSPLHF.